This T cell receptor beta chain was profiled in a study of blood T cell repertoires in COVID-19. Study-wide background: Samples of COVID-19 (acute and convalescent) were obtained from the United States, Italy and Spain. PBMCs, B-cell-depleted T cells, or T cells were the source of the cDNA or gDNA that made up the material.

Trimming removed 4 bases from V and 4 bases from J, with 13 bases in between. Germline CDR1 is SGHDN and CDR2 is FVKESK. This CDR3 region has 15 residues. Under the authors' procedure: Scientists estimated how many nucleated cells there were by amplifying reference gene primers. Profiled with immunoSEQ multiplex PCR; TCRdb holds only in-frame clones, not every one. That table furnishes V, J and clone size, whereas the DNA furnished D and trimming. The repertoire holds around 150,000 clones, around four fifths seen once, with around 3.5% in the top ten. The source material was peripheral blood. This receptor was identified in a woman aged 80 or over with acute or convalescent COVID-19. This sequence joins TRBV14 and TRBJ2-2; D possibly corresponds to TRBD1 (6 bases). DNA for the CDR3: TGTGCCAGCAGCCCGCGGCTAGGGGGCACCGGGGAGCTGTTTTTT. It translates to CASSPRLGGTGELFF. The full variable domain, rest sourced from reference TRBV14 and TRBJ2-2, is EAGVTQFPSHSVIEKGQTVTLRCDPISGHDNLYWYRRVMGKEIKFLLHFVKESKQDESGMPNNRFLAERTGGTYSTLKVQPAELEDSGVYFCASSPRLGGTGELFFGEGSRLTVL.